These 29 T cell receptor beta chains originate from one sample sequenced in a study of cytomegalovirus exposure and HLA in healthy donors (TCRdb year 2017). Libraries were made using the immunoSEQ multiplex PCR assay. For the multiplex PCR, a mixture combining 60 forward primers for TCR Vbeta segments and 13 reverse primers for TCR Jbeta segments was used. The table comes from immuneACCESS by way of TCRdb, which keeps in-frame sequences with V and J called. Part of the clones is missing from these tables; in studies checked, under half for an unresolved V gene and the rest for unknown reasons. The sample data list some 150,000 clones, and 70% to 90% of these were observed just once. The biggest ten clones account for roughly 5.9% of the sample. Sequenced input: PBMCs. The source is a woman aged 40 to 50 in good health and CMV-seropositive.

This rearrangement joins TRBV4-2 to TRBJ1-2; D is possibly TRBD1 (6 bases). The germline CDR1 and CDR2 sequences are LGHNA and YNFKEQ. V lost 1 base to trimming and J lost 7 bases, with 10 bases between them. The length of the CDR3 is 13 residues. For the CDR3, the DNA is TGTGCCAGCAGCCAAGCGGGGGGGCGTGGCTACACCTTC. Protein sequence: CASSQAGGRGYTF.

For the CDR3, the DNA is TGTGCCAGCAGTAGCCAGGGGTTTATTCCCGGGGAGCTGTTTTTT. Translating it yields CASSSQGFIPGELFF. The chain joins TRBV27 to TRBJ2-2; D may be TRBD1 (6 bases). V was cut by 5 bases and J by 6 bases, with 16 bases left in between. Germline CDR1 reads MNHEY; CDR2 reads SMNVEV (reference sequence). This CDR3 region has 15 residues.

DNA of the CDR3: TGTGCCAGCAAGGTGCAGGGCGTCACTGAAGCTTTCTTT. Residues: CASKVQGVTEAFF. V gene TRBV11-2 combines with J gene TRBJ1-1; D possibly corresponds to TRBD1 (5 bases). The V gene lost 7 bases and the J gene lost 4 bases, with 13 bases spanning the gap. The germline CDR1 and CDR2 sequences are SGHAT and FQNNGV. This CDR3 is built from 13 residues.

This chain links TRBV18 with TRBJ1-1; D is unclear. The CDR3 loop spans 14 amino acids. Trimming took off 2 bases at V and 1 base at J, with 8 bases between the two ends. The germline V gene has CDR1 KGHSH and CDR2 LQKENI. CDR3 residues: CASSPVTGNTEAFF. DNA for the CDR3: TGTGCCAGCTCACCAGTCACGGGGAACACTGAAGCTTTCTTT.

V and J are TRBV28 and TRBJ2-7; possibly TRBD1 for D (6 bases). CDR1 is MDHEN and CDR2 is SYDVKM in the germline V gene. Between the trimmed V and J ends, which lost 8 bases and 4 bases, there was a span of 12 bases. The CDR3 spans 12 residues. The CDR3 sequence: CASRDTHYEQYF. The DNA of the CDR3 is TGTGCCAGCCGGGACACACATTACGAGCAGTACTTC.

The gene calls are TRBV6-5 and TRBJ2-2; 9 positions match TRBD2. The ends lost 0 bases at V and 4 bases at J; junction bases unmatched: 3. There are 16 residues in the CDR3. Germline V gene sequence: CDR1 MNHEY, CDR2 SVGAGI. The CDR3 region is CASSYSRTSVTGELFF. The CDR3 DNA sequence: TGTGCCAGCAGTTACTCCCGGACTAGCGTCACCGGGGAGCTGTTTTTT.

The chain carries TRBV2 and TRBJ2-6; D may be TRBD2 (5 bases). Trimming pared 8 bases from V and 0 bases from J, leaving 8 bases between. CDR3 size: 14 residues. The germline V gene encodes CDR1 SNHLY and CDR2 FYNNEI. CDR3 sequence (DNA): TGTGCCAGCGGGGAGCGCTCTGGGGCCAACGTCCTGACTTTC. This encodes CASGERSGANVLTF.

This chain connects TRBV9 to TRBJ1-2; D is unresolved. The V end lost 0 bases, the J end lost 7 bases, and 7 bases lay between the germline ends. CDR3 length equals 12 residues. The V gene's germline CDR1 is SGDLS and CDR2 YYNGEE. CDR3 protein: CASSVGAGGYTF. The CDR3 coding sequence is TGTGCCAGCAGCGTAGGGGCGGGTGGCTACACCTTC. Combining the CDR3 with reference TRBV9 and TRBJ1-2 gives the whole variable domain DSGVTQTPKHLITATGQRVTLRCSPRSGDLSVYWYQQSLDQGLQFLIQYYNGEERAKGNILERFSAQQFPDLHSELNLSSLELGDSALYFCASSVGAGGYTFGSGTRLTVV.

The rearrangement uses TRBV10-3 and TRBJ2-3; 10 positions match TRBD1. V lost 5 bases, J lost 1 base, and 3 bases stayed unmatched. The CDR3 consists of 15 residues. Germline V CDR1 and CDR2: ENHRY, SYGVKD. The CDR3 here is CAISKGTGGTDTQYF. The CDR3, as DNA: TGTGCCATCAGTAAAGGGACAGGGGGCACAGATACGCAGTATTTT.

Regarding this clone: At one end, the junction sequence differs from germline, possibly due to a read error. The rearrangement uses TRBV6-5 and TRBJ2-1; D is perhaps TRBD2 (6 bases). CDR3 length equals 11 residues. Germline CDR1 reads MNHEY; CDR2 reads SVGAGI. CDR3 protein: CASSRSGEVVF. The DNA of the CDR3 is TGTGCCAGCAGTCGTAGCGGTGAGGTGGTCTTC.

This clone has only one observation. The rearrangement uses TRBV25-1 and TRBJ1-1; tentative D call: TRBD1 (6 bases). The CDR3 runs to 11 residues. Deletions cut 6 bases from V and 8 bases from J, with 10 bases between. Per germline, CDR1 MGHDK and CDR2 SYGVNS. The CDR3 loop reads CASSPGQEAFF. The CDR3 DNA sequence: TGTGCCAGCAGCCCGGGACAAGAAGCTTTCTTT. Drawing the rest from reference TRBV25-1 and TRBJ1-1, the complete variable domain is EADIYQTPRYLVIGTGKKITLECSQTMGHDKMYWYQQDPGMELHLIHYSYGVNSTEKGDLSSESTVSRIRTEHFPLTLESARPSHTSQYLCASSPGQEAFFGQGTRLTVV.

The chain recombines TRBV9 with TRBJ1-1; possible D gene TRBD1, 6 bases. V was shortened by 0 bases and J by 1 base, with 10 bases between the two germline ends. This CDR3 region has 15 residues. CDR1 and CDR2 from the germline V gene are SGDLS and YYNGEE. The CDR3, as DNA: TGTGCCAGCAGCGTAGATCAGGGGCCGAACACTGAAGCTTTCTTT. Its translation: CASSVDQGPNTEAFF.

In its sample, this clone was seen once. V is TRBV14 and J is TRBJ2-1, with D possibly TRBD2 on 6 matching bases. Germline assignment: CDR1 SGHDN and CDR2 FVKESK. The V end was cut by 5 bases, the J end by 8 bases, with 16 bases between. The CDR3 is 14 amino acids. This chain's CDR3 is CASSGLRGSDEQFF. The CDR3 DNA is TGTGCCAGCAGCGGTCTACGGGGGTCGGATGAGCAGTTCTTC.

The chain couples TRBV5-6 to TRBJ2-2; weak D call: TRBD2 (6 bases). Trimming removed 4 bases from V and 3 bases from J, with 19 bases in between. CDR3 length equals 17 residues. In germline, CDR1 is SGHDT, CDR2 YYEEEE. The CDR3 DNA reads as TGTGCCAGCAGCAGAAGAGCCGGAGTAGCGGACACCGGGGAGCTGTTTTTT. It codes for CASSRRAGVADTGELFF.

The CDR3 is CASSAETGGYRGVPHNEQFF. The CDR3 DNA reads as TGTGCCAGCAGTGCGGAAACAGGGGGCTATCGAGGGGTGCCCCACAATGAGCAGTTCTTC. J is TRBJ2-1 and V is TRBV2, with 9 bases matching TRBD1. V trimming: 4 bases; J trimming: 5 bases; junction bases outside the gene matches: 21. CDR3 length: 20 amino acids. CDR1 is SNHLY and CDR2 is FYNNEI in the germline V gene.

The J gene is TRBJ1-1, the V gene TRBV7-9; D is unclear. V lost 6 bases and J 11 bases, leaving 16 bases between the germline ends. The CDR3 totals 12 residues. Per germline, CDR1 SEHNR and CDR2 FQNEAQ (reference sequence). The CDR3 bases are TGTGCCAGCAGTTCGGGTCTTGTCGGGGCTTTCTTT. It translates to CASSSGLVGAFF.

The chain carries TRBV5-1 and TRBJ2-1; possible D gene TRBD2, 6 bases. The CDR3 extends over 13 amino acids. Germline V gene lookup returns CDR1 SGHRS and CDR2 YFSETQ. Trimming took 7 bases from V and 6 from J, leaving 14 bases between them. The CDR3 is CASAGLDFNEQFF. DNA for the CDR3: TGCGCCAGCGCGGGACTCGATTTCAATGAGCAGTTCTTC.

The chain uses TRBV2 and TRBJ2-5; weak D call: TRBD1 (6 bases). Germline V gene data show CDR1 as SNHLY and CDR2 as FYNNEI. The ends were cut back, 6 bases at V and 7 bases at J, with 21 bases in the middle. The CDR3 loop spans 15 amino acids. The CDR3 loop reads CASSERRRGISTQYF. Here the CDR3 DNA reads TGTGCCAGCAGCGAGCGCCGAAGGGGGATATCGACCCAGTACTTC.

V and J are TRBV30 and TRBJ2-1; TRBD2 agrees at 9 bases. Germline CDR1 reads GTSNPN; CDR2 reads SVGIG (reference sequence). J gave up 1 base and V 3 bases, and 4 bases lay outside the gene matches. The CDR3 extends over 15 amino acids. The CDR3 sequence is CAWRSSGRSYNEQFF. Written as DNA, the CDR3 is TGTGCCTGGAGGAGTAGCGGGAGATCCTACAATGAGCAGTTCTTC.

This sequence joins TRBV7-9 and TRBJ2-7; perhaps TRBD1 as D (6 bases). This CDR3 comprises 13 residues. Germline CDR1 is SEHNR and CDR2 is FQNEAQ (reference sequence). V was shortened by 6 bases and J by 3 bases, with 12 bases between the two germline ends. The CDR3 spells CASRRDKNYEQYF. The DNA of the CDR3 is TGTGCCAGCAGAAGGGACAAAAACTACGAGCAGTACTTC.

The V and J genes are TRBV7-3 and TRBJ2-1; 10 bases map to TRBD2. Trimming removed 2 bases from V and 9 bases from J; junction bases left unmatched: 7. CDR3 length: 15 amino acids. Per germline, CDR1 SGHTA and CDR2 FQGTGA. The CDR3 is CASSLGPSGRSEQFF. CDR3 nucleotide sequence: TGTGCCAGCAGCTTAGGGCCTAGCGGGAGAAGTGAGCAGTTCTTC.

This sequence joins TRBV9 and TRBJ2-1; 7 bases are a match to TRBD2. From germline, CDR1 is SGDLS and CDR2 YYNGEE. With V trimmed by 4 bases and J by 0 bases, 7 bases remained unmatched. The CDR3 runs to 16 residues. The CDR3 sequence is CASSPQSGNSYNEQFF. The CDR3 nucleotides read TGTGCCAGCAGCCCCCAAAGCGGGAACTCCTACAATGAGCAGTTCTTC.

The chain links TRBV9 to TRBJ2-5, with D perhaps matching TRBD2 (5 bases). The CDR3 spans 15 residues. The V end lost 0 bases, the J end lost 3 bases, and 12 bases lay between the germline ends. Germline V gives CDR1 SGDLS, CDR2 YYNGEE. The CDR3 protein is CASSVASGIEETQYF. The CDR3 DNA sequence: TGTGCCAGCAGCGTAGCAAGCGGAATAGAAGAGACCCAGTACTTC. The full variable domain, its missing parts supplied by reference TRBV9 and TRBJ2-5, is DSGVTQTPKHLITATGQRVTLRCSPRSGDLSVYWYQQSLDQGLQFLIQYYNGEERAKGNILERFSAQQFPDLHSELNLSSLELGDSALYFCASSVASGIEETQYFGPGTRLLVL.

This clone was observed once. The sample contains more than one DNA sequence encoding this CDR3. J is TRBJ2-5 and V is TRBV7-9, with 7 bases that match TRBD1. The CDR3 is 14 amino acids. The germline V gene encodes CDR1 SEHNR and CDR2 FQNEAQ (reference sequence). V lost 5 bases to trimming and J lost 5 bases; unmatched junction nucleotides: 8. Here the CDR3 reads CASSPGQPGETQYF. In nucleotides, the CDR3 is TGTGCCAGCAGCCCGGGACAGCCCGGGGAGACCCAGTACTTC.

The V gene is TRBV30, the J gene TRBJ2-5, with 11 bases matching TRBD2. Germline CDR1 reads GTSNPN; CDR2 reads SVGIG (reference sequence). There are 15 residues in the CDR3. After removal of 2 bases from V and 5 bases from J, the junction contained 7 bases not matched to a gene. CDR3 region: CAWSFIAGGPETQYF. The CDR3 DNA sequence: TGTGCCTGGAGTTTTATAGCGGGAGGGCCCGAGACCCAGTACTTC.

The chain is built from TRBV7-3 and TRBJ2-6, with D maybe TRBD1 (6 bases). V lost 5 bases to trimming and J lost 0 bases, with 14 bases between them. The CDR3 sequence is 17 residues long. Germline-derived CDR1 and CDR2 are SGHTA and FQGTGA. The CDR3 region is CASSGWDTTSGANVLTF. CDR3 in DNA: TGTGCCAGCAGCGGATGGGACACTACCTCTGGGGCCAACGTCCTGACTTTC.

The CDR3 loop reads CASSGQGVSTGELFF. In nucleotides, the CDR3 is TGTGCCAGCAGTGGACAGGGAGTGAGCACCGGGGAGCTGTTTTTT. This chain joins TRBV6-1 and TRBJ2-2; 7 bases match TRBD1. This CDR3 is built from 15 residues. V was clipped by 4 bases and J by 4 bases; unmatched bases: 6. Germline V gene sequence: CDR1 MNHNS, CDR2 SASEGT.

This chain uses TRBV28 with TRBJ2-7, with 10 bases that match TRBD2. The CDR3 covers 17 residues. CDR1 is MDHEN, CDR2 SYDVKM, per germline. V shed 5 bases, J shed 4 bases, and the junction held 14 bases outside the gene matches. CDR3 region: CASSPTRLAGQPYEQYF. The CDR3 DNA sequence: TGTGCCAGCAGTCCCACACGACTAGCGGGCCAACCTTACGAGCAGTACTTC.

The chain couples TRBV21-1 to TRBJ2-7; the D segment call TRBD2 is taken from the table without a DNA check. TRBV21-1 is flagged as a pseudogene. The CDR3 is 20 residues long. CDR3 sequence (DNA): TGTGCCAGCAGCAAAGATCCCATTCCGAAGATGTATCCCCTAACCTACGAGCAGTACTTC. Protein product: CASSKDPIPKMYPLTYEQYF.